This is a list of T cell receptor beta chains from one sample in a study of shared clonotypes between healthy human individuals. The assay was immunoSEQ multiplex PCR, and TCRdb's table has in-frame clones only and misses some. The sample contains around 1.9 million clones, over 85% of which appear only once. Material for sequencing was naive CD8+ T cells from PBMCs. These receptors all stem from a young man in good health. Some clones in this sample may be carry-over from other donors' samples. The CDR3 runs from the conserved cysteine through the conserved F or W. A D gene is named only where the DNA matches it firmly. A clone size is listed for some rows: how often the clone was seen (once, few, many), or a class if it is expanded.

J | size | V | D | DNA | CDR3
TRBJ2-2 | NA | TRBV9 | TRBD1 | TGTGCCAGCAGCGTAGATTATCGTTATAGGACAGGAAGCACCGGGGAGCTGTTTTTT | CASSVDYRYRTGSTGELFF
TRBJ2-1 | few | TRBV27 | NA | TGTGCCAGCAGTTTGAGGACTACCTACAATGAGCAGTTCTTC | CASSLRTTYNEQFF
TRBJ2-5 | NA | TRBV9 | TRBD2 | TGTGCCAGCAGCGCGGAGGAGACGGGAGGGCCCGGGGAGACCCAGTACTTC | CASSAEETGGPGETQYF
TRBJ2-3 | NA | TRBV7-9 | TRBD1 | TGTGCCAGCAGCTTATACAGGGGTCCAGATACGCAGTATTTT | CASSLYRGPDTQYF
TRBJ1-1 | few | TRBV27 | NA | TGTGCCAGCAATGAGGGTGGGAACACTGAAGCTTTCTTT | CASNEGGNTEAFF
TRBJ2-7 | NA | TRBV15 | NA | TGTGCCACCAGCAGAGCTCCTCAGGGTACCTACGAGCAGTACTTC | CATSRAPQGTYEQYF
TRBJ1-5 | NA | TRBV7-6 | NA | TGTGCCAGCAGCTTAGGTCCCAGACAGCCCCAGCATTTT | CASSLGPRQPQHF
TRBJ2-7 | few | TRBV4-1 | NA | TGCGCCAGCAGCCACGGAGGACAGTCCCCCTACGAGCAGTACTTC | CASSHGGQSPYEQYF
TRBJ2-1 | NA | TRBV28 | NA | TGTGCCAGCAGACGGGGCTACGGGGCCAATGAGCAGTTCTTC | CASRRGYGANEQFF
TRBJ2-1 | NA | TRBV7-2 | TRBD2 | TGTGCCAGCAGCTCCCTTCCAGCGGGGGACTACAATGAGCAGTTCTTC | CASSSLPAGDYNEQFF
TRBJ2-1 | NA | TRBV18 | TRBD1 | TGTGCCAGCTCACCTTCAAGGACAGGGACGAATGAGCAGTTCTTC | CASSPSRTGTNEQFF
TRBJ2-1 | once | TRBV7-9 | TRBD2 | TGTGCCAGCAGCTTAGTTGCGGGAGGCTTCGATGAGCAGTTCTTC | CASSLVAGGFDEQFF
TRBJ1-4 | NA | TRBV5-1 | TRBD1 | TGCGCCAGCAGCTCGACCCGGGACAGGGGCACTAATGAAAAACTGTTTTTT | CASSSTRDRGTNEKLFF
TRBJ1-2 | NA | TRBV27 | TRBD1 | TGTGCCAGCAGTTCACGGCCACGGGGGACAGGGAGTGTCTATGGCTACACCTTC | CASSSRPRGTGSVYGYTF
TRBJ2-5 | NA | TRBV11-2 | TRBD1 | TGTGCCAGCAGCGAGACAGGGCAAGAGACCCAGTACTTC | CASSETGQETQYF
TRBJ1-1 | few | TRBV28 | NA | TGTGCCAGCGGTAAGTGGACTGAAGCTTTCTTT | CASGKWTEAFF
TRBJ2-5 | NA | TRBV4-3 | NA | TGCGCCAGCAGCCCGGACAAACAAGAGACCCAGTACTTC | CASSPDKQETQYF
TRBJ2-2 | NA | TRBV28 | TRBD2 | TGTGCCAGCGAAGGCGGGGGGGTAGCGACCGGGGAGCTGTTTTTT | CASEGGGVATGELFF
TRBJ2-2 | NA | TRBV19 | TRBD2 | TGTGCCAGTAGTATAAGGACTAGCGGGAGGGTTCCCGGGGAGCTGTTTTTT | CASSIRTSGRVPGELFF
TRBJ2-1 | NA | TRBV29-1 | NA | TGCAGCGCTTACGGGGGTGAGCAGTTCTTC | CSAYGGEQFF
TRBJ2-1 | NA | TRBV7-8 | TRBD2 | TGTGCCAGCAGACGGAAGCGGGATGGAAACAATGAGCAGTTCTTC | CASRRKRDGNNEQFF
TRBJ1-2 | few | TRBV29-1 | NA | TGCAGCGTCCGTGACGGAAACTATGGCTACACCTTC | CSVRDGNYGYTF
TRBJ1-5 | NA | TRBV4-3 | NA | TGCGCCAGCAGCCAATTCTTACAGTTGAATCAGCCCCAGCATTTT | CASSQFLQLNQPQHF
TRBJ2-1 | NA | TRBV9 | NA | TGTGCCAGCAGCCATAGCGGACTGTCCTACAATGAGCAGTTCTTC | CASSHSGLSYNEQFF
TRBJ2-7 | NA | TRBV28 | NA | TGTGCCAGCAGTTTGCCCAAGAACGAGCAGTACTTC | CASSLPKNEQYF
TRBJ2-3 | NA | TRBV20-1 | NA | TGCAGCCCCCCGCGGCAAAAGCAGTATTTT | CSPPRQKQYF
TRBJ2-5 | NA | TRBV9 | NA | TGTGCCAGCAGCGTGCAGGGGCTCTACCAAGAGACCCAGTACTTC | CASSVQGLYQETQYF
TRBJ2-5 | NA | TRBV9 | NA | TGTGCCAGCAGCCGAGAGGGGCAAGAGACCCAGTACTTC | CASSREGQETQYF
TRBJ2-1 | NA | TRBV27 | NA | TGTGCCAGCAGCGCTGGGACGCGGAGCTCCTACAATGAGCAGTTCTTC | CASSAGTRSSYNEQFF
TRBJ2-3 | NA | TRBV14 | TRBD2 | TGTGCCAGCAGCCATCCCTGGACTAGCGGCTTGGATACGCAGTATTTT | CASSHPWTSGLDTQYF
TRBJ1-3 | NA | TRBV9 | TRBD1 | TGTGCCAGCAGCCCAGGGGGGGCTGGGGGAAACACCATATATTTT | CASSPGGAGGNTIYF
TRBJ1-3 | NA | TRBV6-1 | NA | TGTGCCAGCAGTGCCAGTGGAGCAGGAAACACCATATATTTT | CASSASGAGNTIYF
TRBJ2-7 | NA | TRBV28 | TRBD1 | TGTGCCAGCAGTCCGGATCTCGGACAGGGTCTTTACGAGCAGTACTTC | CASSPDLGQGLYEQYF
TRBJ2-6 | NA | TRBV11-2 | NA | TGTGCCAGCAGCTTACGTCAGAGGGTGGATGGGGCCAACGTCCTGACTTTC | CASSLRQRVDGANVLTF
TRBJ2-3 | NA | TRBV2 | NA | TGTGCCAGCAGCGGGGACTCAACTAGCACAGATACGCAGTATTTT | CASSGDSTSTDTQYF
TRBJ2-7 | NA | TRBV7-2 | NA | TGTGCCAGCAGCCCACCCGGGACGAGATCCTACGAGCAGTACTTC | CASSPPGTRSYEQYF
TRBJ2-2 | NA | TRBV25-1 | TRBD1 | TGTGCCAGCAGTGCGGACAGGGGGACCGGGGAGCTGTTTTTT | CASSADRGTGELFF
TRBJ1-3 | NA | TRBV13 | NA | TGTGCCAGCAGCCATAGGGACCGCATCTCTGGAAACACCATATATTTT | CASSHRDRISGNTIYF
TRBJ2-2 | NA | TRBV5-1 | NA | TGCGCCAGCAGGCCAGGGGAAATTCTTACCGGGGAGCTGTTTTTT | CASRPGEILTGELFF
TRBJ2-3 | NA | TRBV7-9 | NA | TGTGCCAGGGGGGGACACCGTTCGGATACGCAGTATTTT | CARGGHRSDTQYF
TRBJ2-7 | NA | TRBV14 | TRBD1 | TGTGCCAGCAGCCACCCGAAGCAGGGGGTCATGTACGAGCAGTACTTC | CASSHPKQGVMYEQYF
TRBJ2-7 | NA | TRBV2 | TRBD2 | TGTGCCAGCAGTGCGGGAGGGAATTTCTACGAGCAGTACTTC | CASSAGGNFYEQYF
TRBJ1-5 | few | TRBV28 | NA | TGTGCCAGCAGTTTTGGTCAGCCCCAGCATTTT | CASSFGQPQHF
TRBJ2-7 | NA | TRBV7-9 | NA | TGTGCCAGCAGCTTAGGTCGAGGAGGGAGAGCCTACGAGCAGTACTTC | CASSLGRGGRAYEQYF
TRBJ2-7 | NA | TRBV18 | TRBD1 | TGTGCCAGCTCACCACCCCTGCCGGGACAGGGGCGGTACGAGCAGTACTTC | CASSPPLPGQGRYEQYF
TRBJ2-3 | NA | TRBV7-8 | NA | TGTGCCAGCAGCTTGGGTCCCGGGGGATACACAGATACGCAGTATTTT | CASSLGPGGYTDTQYF
TRBJ1-2 | once | TRBV4-3 | NA | TGCGCCAGCAGCCAAGATCGATGGAGCCTCTATGGCTACACCTTC | CASSQDRWSLYGYTF